These 5 T cell receptor beta chains came from one sample sequenced in a study of TIL therapy for anti-PD-1-resistant metastatic lung cancer. The libraries were made with immunoSEQ v3. Method: immunoSEQ multiplex PCR; TCRdb's copy keeps in-frame clones and lacks some. The table has tens of thousands of clones, approximately 70% seen once; the top ten hold approximately 5.6%. Time point meaning: pre-treatment sample, taken before nivolumab and TIL therapy. Tumor tissue came from excised metastases, mostly pleural nodules or supraclavicular lymph nodes. The material was tumor tissue, obtained at baseline. These receptors were obtained from a person aged 25 to 85 with non-small cell lung cancer.

This clone was recorded a few times. The chain employs TRBV5-6 and TRBJ1-5, with D maybe TRBD1 (5 bases). This CDR3 region has 16 residues. Germline lookup yields CDR1 SGHDT and CDR2 YYEEEE. V was clipped by 0 bases and J by 7 bases, with 17 bases between them. CDR3 sequence (DNA): TGTGCCAGCAGCTTGGGTCAGGGAGGGGTTGGACAGCCCCAGCATTTT. It yields the protein CASSLGQGGVGQPQHF.

The CDR3 DNA follows: TGTGCCAGCAGGTTAGGGGAGCCTTATACGCAGTATTTT. Protein sequence: CASRLGEPYTQYF. The chain links TRBV6-5 to TRBJ2-3, with D tentatively TRBD1 or TRBD2 (5 bases each). The CDR3 sequence is 13 residues long. Trimming stripped 6 bases from V and 7 bases from J, with 14 bases between. Germline CDR1 MNHEY, CDR2 SVGAGI.

This clone was counted a single time. The J gene is TRBJ2-3, the V gene TRBV10-2; tentatively, D is TRBD2 (5 bases). The CDR3 is 14 residues long. Trimming cost V 4 bases and J 1 base, with 9 bases left between them. The germline CDR1 and CDR2 sequences are WSHSY and SAAADI. The CDR3 region is CASSGLAGTDTQYF. CDR3 in DNA: TGCGCCAGCAGTGGCCTAGCCGGCACAGATACGCAGTATTTT.

This clone has only one observation. The V and J genes are TRBV5-1 and TRBJ1-2; D unclear. Germline assignment: CDR1 SGHRS and CDR2 YFSETQ. V lost 0 bases, J lost 0 bases, and 9 bases lay in between. There are 15 residues in the CDR3. CDR3 residues: CASSLGGRANYGYTF. In nucleotides, the CDR3 is TGCGCCAGCAGCTTGGGTGGGCGAGCTAACTATGGCTACACCTTC.

The rearrangement joins TRBV15 to TRBJ1-3; D unresolved. Trimming cost V 6 bases and J 2 bases, with 17 bases left between them. CDR3 length: 16 amino acids. The germline gives CDR1 LNHNV, CDR2 YYDKDF (reference sequence). CDR3 in amino acids: CATSAGRSITGNTIYF. The CDR3 nucleotides are TGTGCCACCAGTGCCGGGCGTTCCATCACTGGAAACACCATATATTTT.